Sequencing of this T cell receptor (beta chain) was carried out in a study of blood T cell repertoires in COVID-19. Study information: Samples taken during acute and convalescent COVID-19 were collected in the United States, Italy and Spain. The cDNA or gDNA used as material had been derived from T cells, B-cell-depleted T cells, or PBMCs.

The V end lost 5 bases, the J end lost 0 bases, and 10 bases lay between the germline ends. CDR3 length: 14 amino acids. Germline V lookup: CDR1 SGHTA, CDR2 FQGNSA. Per the authors' pipeline: Cell counts per sample came from amplifying reference gene primers. Here immunoSEQ multiplex PCR was the method, and the copy in TCRdb shows in-frame clones only, minus some. V, J and clone size reflect that table, while D and trimming were determined from the DNA. The table has 60,000 or so clones, over 75% seen once. Sequencing was carried out using peripheral blood. The chain links TRBV7-2 to TRBJ1-1, with D perhaps matching TRBD1 (6 bases). This sequence was found in a man in his 60s with active or convalescent COVID-19. This CDR3 is CASSAGTLNTEAFF. CDR3 coding DNA: TGTGCCAGCAGCGCCGGGACATTGAACACTGAAGCTTTCTTT.